The 29 T cell receptor beta chains below were found in one sample sequenced in a study of shared clonotypes between healthy human individuals. Clones were read by immunoSEQ multiplex PCR, and TCRdb kept only the in-frame ones, dropping some. The table has about 2.3 million clones, roughly 93% seen once. The sequenced sample was naive CD4+ T cells from PBMCs. Subset specified: CD45RA+ positively selected. Source of these receptors: a man aged 18 to 30 in good health. Some clones in this sample may be carry-over from other donors' samples.

The chain carries TRBV7-3 and TRBJ2-1, with 8 bases matching TRBD2. The germline V gene has CDR1 SGHTA and CDR2 FQGTGA. The CDR3 contains 16 residues. The V segment lost 0 bases and the J segment 4 bases; nucleotides outside the gene matches: 5. The CDR3: CASSLTLSGSYNEQFF. DNA for the CDR3: TGTGCCAGCAGCTTAACTTTGAGCGGGAGTTACAATGAGCAGTTCTTC.

The V and J genes are TRBV5-4 and TRBJ2-2, with 7 bases that match TRBD2. V was pared by 3 bases and J by 1 base, with 12 bases of the junction left unmatched. Germline V gives CDR1 SGHNT, CDR2 YYREEE (reference sequence). The length of the CDR3 is 18 residues. The CDR3 DNA reads as TGTGCCAGCAGCTCTCCCCAACTAGCGTCTAGGAACACCGGGGAGCTGTTTTTT. Its protein is CASSSPQLASRNTGELFF. The full variable domain, completed using reference TRBV5-4 and TRBJ2-2, is ETGVTQSPTHLIKTRGQQVTLRCSSQSGHNTVSWYQQALGQGPQFIFQYYREEENGRGNFPPRFSGLQFPNYSSELNVNALELDDSALYLCASSSPQLASRNTGELFFGEGSRLTVL.

This rearrangement joins TRBV5-1 to TRBJ2-3, with D unclear. The CDR3 totals 15 residues. The ends were cut back, 5 bases at V and 0 bases at J, with 13 bases in the middle. Germline CDR1 is SGHRS and CDR2 is YFSETQ. CDR3 DNA: TGCGCCAGCAGAAACCGACCCCTTAGCACAGATACGCAGTATTTT. Protein: CASRNRPLSTDTQYF.

This clone has a single count. The V gene is TRBV29-1, the J gene TRBJ2-7; D possibly corresponds to TRBD1 (5 bases). With 1 base removed from V and 5 bases from J, the gap between germline ends came to 9 bases. Germline CDR1 is SQVTM and CDR2 is ANQGSEA. The CDR3 extends over 12 amino acids. As DNA, the CDR3 is TGCAGCGTTGAAGGAAGGGGCGACGAGCAGTACTTC. Protein sequence: CSVEGRGDEQYF.

The chain carries TRBV27 and TRBJ2-7; D ambiguous. V lost 1 base, J lost 1 base, and 14 bases lay in between. Germline CDR1 and CDR2: MNHEY and SMNVEV (reference sequence). This CDR3 contains 16 residues. The CDR3 DNA reads as TGTGCCAGCAGTTTATTGAGGACGGACGCTTCCTACGAGCAGTACTTC. Protein: CASSLLRTDASYEQYF.

V gene TRBV9 combines with J gene TRBJ1-2, with D possibly matching TRBD1 (6 bases). The CDR3 length is 13 residues. V lost 3 bases to trimming and J lost 4 bases, with 10 bases between them. Per germline, CDR1 SGDLS and CDR2 YYNGEE. CDR3 sequence: CASSETGSYGYTF. The CDR3 coding sequence is TGTGCCAGCAGCGAAACAGGGAGCTATGGCTACACCTTC.

Only one count was recorded for this clone. The rearrangement uses TRBV2 and TRBJ2-7, with TRBD1 as a possible D gene (6 bases). The CDR3 extends over 14 amino acids. Trimming took off 1 base at V and 3 bases at J, with 10 bases between the two ends. Germline CDR1 SNHLY, CDR2 FYNNEI. DNA for the CDR3: TGTGCCAGCAGTGAAGGACAGGTGTACTACGAGCAGTACTTC. Its translation: CASSEGQVYYEQYF.

The DNA for the CDR3 is TGTGCCAGCAGCCAAGTTTGGGTCGCCCGGGAGGGTGAGCAGTTCTTC. As protein: CASSQVWVAREGEQFF. The chain uses TRBV4-2 and TRBJ2-1, with 8 nucleotides matching TRBD2. The CDR3 runs 16 residues. Germline V gives CDR1 LGHNA, CDR2 YNFKEQ. Trimming at V came to 1 base and at J to 9 bases, leaving 11 bases not matched to a gene.

The chain has TRBV18 and TRBJ2-4; the D gene is possibly TRBD2 (5 bases). CDR3 length: 15 residues. Trimming cost V 4 bases and J 6 bases, with 16 bases left between them. Looked up from germline, CDR1 is KGHSH and CDR2 is LQKENI. The CDR3 DNA reads as TGTGCCAGCTCACGGGGAGTCGTACTAACAAACATTCAGTACTTC. Protein product: CASSRGVVLTNIQYF.

This sequence joins TRBV4-1 and TRBJ2-5, with 9 bases fitting TRBD1. The J call may be wrong; the DNA end is better matched by TRBJ2-7. The CDR3 extends over 15 amino acids. The germline V gene encodes CDR1 MGHRA and CDR2 YSYEKL. The CDR3 here is CASSPWRQGDYEQYF. Written as DNA, the CDR3 is TGCGCCAGCAGCCCCTGGAGACAGGGGGACTACGAGCAGTACTTC.

The chain carries TRBV15 and TRBJ2-2; 7 bases match TRBD2. The CDR3 contains 15 residues. J gave up 1 base and V 2 bases, and 1 base lay outside the gene matches. The germline CDR1 and CDR2 sequences are LNHNV and YYDKDF (reference sequence). CDR3 protein: CATSRTSVNTGELFF. Written as DNA, the CDR3 is TGTGCCACCAGCAGAACTAGCGTGAACACCGGGGAGCTGTTTTTT.

V gene TRBV27 combines with J gene TRBJ2-3, with a possible D match to TRBD2 (6 bases). This CDR3 has 14 amino acids. Germline-derived CDR1 and CDR2 are MNHEY and SMNVEV (reference sequence). The V and J ends lost 2 bases and 7 bases respectively, with 13 bases between them. The CDR3: CASSLPYGGHTQYF. The CDR3, as DNA: TGTGCCAGCAGTTTACCGTACGGGGGACATACGCAGTATTTT.

The V call is TRBV4-1, the J call TRBJ2-3; D is perhaps TRBD1 or TRBD2 (5 bases each). CDR3 length: 14 amino acids. From germline, CDR1 is MGHRA and CDR2 YSYEKL. With 0 bases removed from V and 2 bases from J, the gap between germline ends came to 6 bases. DNA of the CDR3: TGCGCCAGCAGCCAAGAGGGACCCACAGATACGCAGTATTTT. Translation: CASSQEGPTDTQYF.

The gene calls are TRBV28 and TRBJ2-2, with 8 positions matching TRBD1. The J segment lost 5 bases and the V segment lost 4 bases, leaving 9 bases of the junction unmatched. The CDR3 is 16 residues long. In germline, CDR1 is MDHEN, CDR2 SYDVKM. The CDR3 sequence is CASSSPGQDLTGELFF. The CDR3 DNA reads TGTGCCAGCAGTTCTCCGGGACAGGACCTGACCGGGGAGCTGTTTTTT.

This chain joins TRBV6-1 and TRBJ2-7, with TRBD1 identical over 7 bases. The CDR3 totals 17 residues. V lost 1 base, J lost 2 bases, and 11 bases stayed unmatched. Looked up from germline, CDR1 is MNHNS and CDR2 is SASEGT. The CDR3: CASSEVSGGPPAYEQYF. The CDR3 DNA follows: TGTGCCAGCAGTGAAGTCTCAGGGGGTCCACCGGCCTACGAGCAGTACTTC.

The chain combines TRBV28 with TRBJ1-5; TRBD1 aligns across 9 bases. Germline CDR1 MDHEN, CDR2 SYDVKM. The junction had 2 bases not matched to a gene; V was cut back by 5 bases and J by 3 bases. The CDR3 loop spans 14 amino acids. CDR3 nucleotides: TGTGCCAGCAGTGGACAGGGGTACAATCAGCCCCAGCATTTT. Translating gives CASSGQGYNQPQHF.

The CDR3 loop is CASSSPGLAVGEQYF. Written as DNA, the CDR3 is TGTGCCAGCAGTTCCCCGGGACTAGCGGTAGGCGAGCAGTACTTC. The chain combines TRBV2 with TRBJ2-7; 11 nucleotides line up with TRBD2. This CDR3 region has 15 residues. V lost 5 bases and J lost 6; bases outside the gene matches: 9. Germline loops: CDR1 SNHLY, CDR2 FYNNEI.

With respect to this clone: This same CDR3 is encoded by further DNA sequences in the sample. This chain links TRBV6-4 with TRBJ1-2; 7 bases agree with TRBD1. The V and J ends lost 5 bases and 5 bases, in that order; junction bases with no gene match: 5. The CDR3 is 13 residues long. Germline CDR1 is MRHNA and CDR2 is SNTAGT. This CDR3 reads CASSRGQSYGYTF. The CDR3 DNA reads as TGTGCCAGCAGTAGGGGACAGTCATATGGCTACACCTTC.

Turning to this clone: Other DNA sequences in the same sample also yield this CDR3. This sequence joins TRBV28 and TRBJ1-5, with 7 bases identical to TRBD1. Per the germline V gene, CDR1 is MDHEN and CDR2 is SYDVKM. The CDR3 runs 14 residues. Trimming at V came to 2 bases and at J to 5 bases, leaving 3 bases not matched to a gene. CDR3 DNA: TGTGCCAGCAGTTTACAGGGGGGCGATCAGCCCCAGCATTTT. Protein product: CASSLQGGDQPQHF.

V is TRBV28 and J is TRBJ2-5, with 7 bases that match TRBD1. Germline CDR1 reads MDHEN; CDR2 reads SYDVKM. V lost 4 bases, J lost 4 bases, and 6 bases stayed unmatched. The CDR3 has 14 residues. The CDR3 DNA sequence: TGTGCCAGCAGTTCGAGACAGGGTTCAGAGACCCAGTACTTC. The encoded protein is CASSSRQGSETQYF.

V usage is TRBV2 and J usage is TRBJ2-3; tentative D call: TRBD1 (6 bases). In germline, CDR1 is SNHLY, CDR2 FYNNEI. Trimming took off 1 base at V and 6 bases at J, with 11 bases between the two ends. The CDR3 spans 14 residues. This chain's CDR3 is CASSEVTRGDTQYF. Here the CDR3 DNA reads TGTGCCAGCAGTGAAGTAACGAGGGGGGATACGCAGTATTTT. The variable domain in full, with the rest retrieved from reference TRBV2 and TRBJ2-3, is EPEVTQTPSHQVTQMGQEVILRCVPISNHLYFYWYRQILGQKVEFLVSFYNNEISEKSEIFDDQFSVERPDGSNFTLKIRSTKLEDSAMYFCASSEVTRGDTQYFGPGTRLTVL.

This clone has only one observation. This sequence joins TRBV29-1 and TRBJ2-7; D not resolved. The CDR3 is 11 amino acids. Germline CDR1 SQVTM, CDR2 ANQGSEA. V dropped 4 bases and J dropped 4 bases, with 8 bases sitting between them. As DNA, the CDR3 is TGCAGCGTTGCAAACCTTTACGAGCAGTACTTC. Translation: CSVANLYEQYF.

This clone came up a few times. The chain links TRBV19 to TRBJ1-1; D uncertain. Germline-derived CDR1 and CDR2 are LNHDA and SQIVND (reference sequence). There are 10 residues in the CDR3. The V end lost 7 bases, the J end lost 8 bases, and 8 bases lay between the germline ends. The CDR3 nucleotides read TGTGCCAGTATCCCCCAGGAAGCTTTCTTT. Its protein product is CASIPQEAFF.

V is TRBV5-1 and J is TRBJ2-7; 9 bases match TRBD2. From germline, CDR1 is SGHRS and CDR2 YFSETQ. This CDR3 comprises 16 residues. J lost 0 bases, V lost 1 base, and 5 bases had no gene match. This CDR3 reads CASSLLVAGDSYEQYF. CDR3 coding DNA: TGCGCCAGCAGCTTGTTAGTAGCGGGAGACTCCTACGAGCAGTACTTC.

Points on this clone: Different DNA sequences within this sample yield the same CDR3. The chain links TRBV2 to TRBJ1-5; maybe TRBD1 (5 bases). CDR3 length: 15 residues. V was shortened by 5 bases and J by 2 bases, with 13 bases between the two germline ends. Germline V lookup: CDR1 SNHLY, CDR2 FYNNEI. In nucleotides, the CDR3 is TGTGCCAGCAGTCCTTCGGGACCCCGCAATCAGCCCCAGCATTTT. Translation gives CASSPSGPRNQPQHF.

The chain combines TRBV28 with TRBJ1-3; D is ambiguous. CDR1 is MDHEN and CDR2 is SYDVKM in the germline V gene. V shed 2 bases and J shed 0 bases, with 11 bases lying between them. The CDR3 covers 16 residues. The CDR3 DNA sequence: TGTGCCAGCAGTTTAATAGGCACCCCCTCTGGAAACACCATATATTTT. Residues: CASSLIGTPSGNTIYF.

J is TRBJ2-5 and V is TRBV7-3; D is uncertain. Germline V gives CDR1 SGHTA, CDR2 FQGTGA. V was shortened by 5 bases and J by 5 bases, with 12 bases between the two germline ends. The CDR3 spans 13 residues. The CDR3 is CASSPISGETQYF. In DNA, the CDR3 is TGTGCCAGCAGCCCAATCTCAGGCGAGACCCAGTACTTC.

CDR3 residues: CASSSDRAYGYTF. The CDR3 region has the DNA TGTGCCAGCAGCTCAGACAGGGCCTATGGCTACACCTTC. The V and J genes are TRBV7-8 and TRBJ1-2; TRBD1 matches at 7 bases. This CDR3 has 13 residues. The junction had 3 bases not matched to a gene; V was cut back by 4 bases and J by 4 bases. CDR1 is SGHVS, CDR2 FQNEAQ, per germline.

The chain couples TRBV5-1 to TRBJ2-7, with no clear D. The V and J ends lost 4 bases and 5 bases respectively, with 10 bases between them. Germline CDR1 SGHRS, CDR2 YFSETQ. The CDR3 has 12 amino acids. CDR3 residues: CASSGKGNEQYF. CDR3 nucleotides: TGCGCCAGCAGCGGGAAAGGAAACGAGCAGTACTTC.